This T cell receptor (beta chain) comes out of a study of shared clonotypes between healthy human individuals. With 2 bases removed from V and 0 bases from J, the gap between germline ends came to 9 bases. The germline gives CDR1 SGHNT, CDR2 YYREEE (reference sequence). The CDR3 runs to 15 residues. Sequencing was performed with immunoSEQ multiplex PCR; in TCRdb, only in-frame clones are kept and a portion is missing. Among about 610,000 clones listed, 97% were seen once. This clonotype was obtained from a woman aged 25 to 45 in good health. The material sequenced was naive CD4+ T cells sorted from blood. The subset here: CD45RA+ positively selected. The chain carries TRBV5-4 and TRBJ2-1; D unclear. In DNA form, the CDR3 reads TGTGCCAGCAGCTTTATAGATCCCTCCTACAATGAGCAGTTCTTC. Translation: CASSFIDPSYNEQFF. Supplemented by reference TRBV5-4 and TRBJ2-1, the full variable domain reads ETGVTQSPTHLIKTRGQQVTLRCSSQSGHNTVSWYQQALGQGPQFIFQYYREEENGRGNFPPRFSGLQFPNYSSELNVNALELDDSALYLCASSFIDPSYNEQFFGPGTRLTVL.